This T cell receptor beta chain was identified in a study of cytomegalovirus exposure and HLA in healthy donors (dated by TCRdb to the late 2010s). Study-wide context: An earlier analysis of approximately 640 of the donors reported 250 to 350 Gb of sequence data and roughly 110 million unique TCR beta sequences from 150 million to 200 million T cells. About 280 gigabases of sequencing data and 91 million or so unique TCR sequences made up an early release that covered about 640 HLA-typed donors. Of the 350 to 450 genotyped donors, approximately 83% fell in the genetic ancestry cluster associated with self-reported Caucasian donors. The aim of the study was to test whether cataloging public T cell receptors could identify signatures of past pathogen exposure. The study profiled the T cell repertoires of hundreds of subjects by immunosequencing and related them to cytomegalovirus serostatus. In addition to the first cohort of 666 subjects, a separate validation cohort of some 120 different subjects was used. The study combined high-throughput TCR immunosequencing, statistical association of individual TCRs with disease status, and machine learning to predict cytomegalovirus infection status. In a later analysis, previously published TCR beta repertoires from several hundred donors were re-analyzed and high-resolution HLA genotyping was added so that TCR occurrence patterns could be studied. The later analysis used no new phenotypic data to find candidate immune exposures, relying instead on TCR beta sequences and their occurrence across donors. An earlier analysis of several hundred of the donors applied high-throughput TCR beta sequencing to assess whether each TCR beta V gene segment acted as functional or pseudogenic. Donor age, sex, ethnicity and CMV serostatus were compiled alongside the repertoire data. A later genetic analysis took genome-wide SNP genotypes for about 60% of the roughly 670 donors and used that subset as a discovery cohort. Every repertoire in the discovery cohort had been generated on one and the same sequencing platform. Class I and class II HLA loci were covered by the typing at four-digit resolution. The number of typed donors differed by locus: 629-630 for A, B, C, DRB1 and DQB1; some 500 for DQA1; approximately 600 for DPA1; and around 450 for DPB1. About 5 DR-DQ haplotypes were handled as single units for association and clustering, since linkage in the cohort was strong. Among 398 genotyped donors of the cohort, an average of approximately 230,000 unique TCR beta nucleotide sequences were sequenced per donor, 15% to 20% of them non-productive. Broad study findings and their caveats: A cluster of highly shared sequence variants was judged likely to be a technical artifact of the sequencing pipeline. The earlier analysis of about 600 of the donors excluded about 16 rarely observed V segments, including chromosome 9 orphons, because counts were too low. In a later analysis, most CMV-associated TCR beta chains were found to appear HLA-restricted, with HLA associations seemingly driven largely by CMV exposure. An association between a missense DCLRE1C variant and V-gene and J-gene trimming of TCR beta chains was found in a later genetic analysis and replicated in an independent cohort. Most TCR sequences were observed very rarely across donors, whereas some public TCRs were present in many individuals. The only immune exposure information available for the cohort was CMV serostatus. According to the authors, the approach could potentially be generalized to other disease states and immunological phenotypes. The presence/absence analyses assumed that sequencing depth was roughly uniform across donors, and that assumption may not be true. Because some donors lacked HLA typing at each locus, the association tests relied only on the typed subset. In the study, 150 to 200 TCR beta chains were listed as associated with cytomegalovirus. Linkage disequilibrium might explain the correlated functional status among segregating V segments, but an unknown experimental factor could not be ruled out. In an earlier analysis of around 600 of the donors, most TCR beta V segments appeared in productive rearrangements about 87% or about 30% of the time, broadly matching IMGT annotations. Cytomegalovirus status was reported to be diagnosed by the classifier with high specificity and sensitivity in both the original and validation cohorts. The 87-base-pair reads could not distinguish some IMGT-functional V segments, including TRBV6-2 and TRBV6-3, so those segments were excluded. A further reported finding was that TCR beta sequences accurately predicted the HLA-A and HLA-B alleles for most subjects in the first cohort. A few of the identified cytomegalovirus-associated TCR beta chains were confirmed in vitro to be specific for cytomegalovirus antigens. In a later genetic analysis, fewer N-insertions in productive TCRs were reported among donors in an Asian-associated ancestry cluster than the roughly 700-donor mean. A later analysis found that HLA-associated TCR beta chains were more clonally expanded and had lower generation probabilities than equally common non-associated chains. According to a later analysis, TCR association rates differed among HLA loci, with DRB1 alleles showing the most associated TCRs and HLA-C alleles showing the fewest. Several of the top co-occurrence clusters appeared to be linked to parvovirus B19, influenza, CMV and Epstein-Barr virus, according to a later analysis. This cohort had only TCR beta chains sequenced, and the lack of alpha or paired-chain data limited which features could be detected. At a false discovery rate of 0.05, a later analysis linked about 16,000 TCR beta sequences to specific HLA alleles. When HLA alleles, especially DR and DQ, strongly co-occurred, TCR associations were difficult to assign to individual alleles.

The library was obtained by the immunoSEQ multiplex PCR assay. The multiplex PCR relied on a mix of 60 forward primers for TCR Vbeta segments and 13 reverse primers for TCR Jbeta segments. The CDR3 region of rearranged TCR beta genes was amplified from genomic DNA with a multiplex PCR assay. The amplified TCR beta libraries were sequenced on the Illumina HiSeq System as 87-base-pair reads. Per the authors' processing: In a later analysis, tens of millions of unique TCR beta chains were counted across the 650 to 700 repertoires, and around 10 million of these chains were shared by at least two donors. A nearest-neighbor algorithm error-corrected the raw reads and collapsed the reads into unique sequences, merging closely related sequences to remove PCR and sequencing errors. V, D and J gene segments were assigned by aligning CDR3 sequences to IMGT reference sequences. Each retained sequence needed at least a six-nucleotide match to both a V gene segment and a J gene segment. A rearrangement counted as productive if the CDR3 had no stop codons and remained in frame with V and J, and every other rearrangement counted as non-productive. Following IMGT convention, CDR3 was defined as the stretch from the second conserved V-encoded cysteine up to the conserved J-encoded phenylalanine. In an earlier analysis of just under 600 of the donors, sequences lacking an unambiguous match to a single V gene segment were excluded. An earlier analysis of a few hundred of the donors called V segments functional above 56.7% productive rearrangements and segregating when the between-donor standard deviation exceeded 5%. To diagnose cytomegalovirus status from the catalog of TCR beta chain sequences, a statistical classification framework was built. In a later analysis, V and J genes were assigned by comparing TCR nucleotide sequences against IMGT/GENE-DB human TR gene sequences. The TCRdist pipeline was used in a later analysis to assign CDR3 sequences and most-parsimonious VDJ recombination scenarios. In a later analysis, each TCR beta chain was defined by its CDR3 amino acid sequence together with its V-gene family, and reads lacking a unique V-gene family were excluded. A later analysis removed several hundred highly shared, low-generation-probability nucleotide sequences to deal with suspected cross-contamination and a sequencing artifact. In a later analysis, a clonal expansion index was calculated for each public chain from normalized within-repertoire ranks of inferred template counts. In a later analysis, generation probabilities were computed using a VDJ recombination model fitted to out-of-frame rearrangements, and the results were checked against IGoR. A later analysis scored TCR-TCR, TCR-HLA and TCR-CMV co-occurrence with hypergeometric tests, applying a repertoire-size bias correction to TCR pairs. False discovery rates were estimated in a later analysis by permuting HLA or CMV assignments 20 times. In a later analysis, co-occurring TCRs were grouped with DBSCAN, and TCRdist sequence similarity was added when clustering was performed within HLA-allele-positive subsets. Repertoires with fewer than 30,000 or more than 120,000 public chains, plus five repertoires with anomalous nucleotide sharing, were excluded from co-occurrence clustering. Here the immuneACCESS table is served through TCRdb, limited to in-frame sequences with V and J called. Missing clones are a known gap in these copies; in checked studies unresolved V genes cover under half, and the rest lacks a known reason. V and J calls and clone size follow that table, whereas D and trimming were derived from the DNA. The sample profile shows about 67,000 clones; 65% to 70% of them were found once. 2% to 2.5% of the sample is held by the ten biggest clonotypes.

The germline V gene gives CDR1 as MDHEN and CDR2 as SYDVKM. The CDR3 has 14 amino acids, counting the end cysteine and phenylalanine. Just CDR3 DNA is preserved here, 42 bases in frame from base 1. Relative to germline, V is missing 2 bases and J is missing 7 bases, with 4 bases of the junction outside any gene match. The cohort was made up of around 720 healthy bone marrow donors. All cohort members were sampled while nominally healthy, although unrecorded immune exposures were likely present. The donor tested CMV seronegative and was one of the 352 seronegative cohort members. Each donor provided a peripheral blood sample, and peripheral blood mononuclear cells were used for TCR beta sequencing. The Qiagen DNeasy Blood Extraction Kit was used to extract genomic DNA from the blood cell samples. About this clone: It lacks a known antigen. No much larger clone exists at a distance of one base, and base qualities are not known.

The sequence came from a woman in her 30s in good health and CMV-seronegative. The receptor chain draws on TRBV28 and TRBJ1-4; 7 middle bases align to TRBD1. Sequences were obtained from PBMCs. The CDR3 corresponds to CASSLGQVGEKLFF. The DNA sequence follows: TGTGCCAGCAGTTTAGGACAGGTTGGTGAAAAACTGTTTTTT.